These 9 T cell receptor beta chains originate from one sample sequenced in a study of OX40 agonist ivuxolimab in advanced cancers. Method: immunoSEQ multiplex PCR; TCRdb's copy keeps in-frame clones and lacks some. The sample holds 35,000 to 45,000 clones, about 86% seen once. This specimen consisted of CD4+ or CD8+ T cells sorted from blood, obtained in a trial of the OX40 agonist ivuxolimab. These receptors were taken from an adult with an advanced solid tumor such as melanoma, head and neck, liver or kidney cancer.

The rearrangement links TRBV11-2 to TRBJ1-2; tentatively, D is TRBD1 (6 bases). The CDR3 contains 14 residues. V shed 4 bases and J shed 8 bases, with 17 bases lying between them. Germline loops: CDR1 SGHAT, CDR2 FQNNGV. This chain's CDR3 is CASSSWGPREGYTF. The CDR3, as DNA: TGTGCCAGCAGCTCGTGGGGGCCGCGGGAAGGCTACACCTTC.

The chain has TRBV7-9 and TRBJ1-3, with 9 bases aligning to TRBD1. Germline values: CDR1 SEHNR, CDR2 FQNEAQ (reference sequence). The CDR3 has 19 residues. The V and J ends lost 3 bases and 0 bases, in that order; junction bases with no gene match: 12. CDR3 DNA: TGTGCCAGCAGCTTTCGGAAACCGGGACAGGGCTTCTCTGGAAACACCATATATTTT. Protein sequence: CASSFRKPGQGFSGNTIYF.

This clone was found a few times. The gene calls are TRBV5-1 and TRBJ2-3, with TRBD2 as a possible D gene (5 bases). CDR3 size: 16 residues. Germline values: CDR1 SGHRS, CDR2 YFSETQ. V dropped 0 bases and J dropped 4 bases, with 15 bases sitting between them. The CDR3 loop reads CASSLDSGYVPDTQYF. CDR3 coding DNA: TGCGCCAGCAGCTTGGATTCGGGATACGTCCCAGATACGCAGTATTTT.

J is TRBJ2-2 and V is TRBV10-3, with 7 bases lining up with TRBD2. Trimming at V came to 6 bases and at J to 0 bases, leaving 10 bases not matched to a gene. This CDR3 is built from 17 residues. The germline V gene has CDR1 ENHRY and CDR2 SYGVKD. For the CDR3, the DNA is TGTGCCATCAGGGGCCCCGCTAGCGGACCGAACACCGGGGAGCTGTTTTTT. It codes for CAIRGPASGPNTGELFF.

This chain uses TRBV5-6 with TRBJ2-7; D assignment may be TRBD1 or TRBD2 (5 bases each). V lost 2 bases, J lost 5 bases, and 20 bases lay in between. The CDR3 contains 16 residues. CDR1 and CDR2 (germline): SGHDT, YYEEEE. CDR3 loop: CASSLVRDQSSHEQYF. The CDR3 DNA reads TGTGCCAGCAGCTTAGTTCGGGACCAAAGTTCCCACGAGCAGTACTTC.

The rearrangement uses TRBV4-1 and TRBJ2-1; 9 positions agree with TRBD2. Trimming took 4 bases from V and 0 from J; bases not matched to a gene: 7. Germline V gives CDR1 MGHRA, CDR2 YSYEKL. This CDR3 comprises 17 residues. Here the CDR3 DNA reads TGCGCCAGCAGCCCACAGGGGCGGGGGGGCTCCTACAATGAGCAGTTCTTC. As protein: CASSPQGRGGSYNEQFF.

This sequence joins TRBV29-1 and TRBJ2-7, with D hard to call. The V and J ends lost 4 bases and 7 bases respectively, with 14 bases between them. There are 12 residues in the CDR3. The germline gives CDR1 SQVTM, CDR2 ANQGSEA. The CDR3 is CSVGVGMGEQYF. The CDR3, as DNA: TGCAGCGTTGGGGTCGGAATGGGGGAGCAGTACTTC.

Here the CDR3 reads CASSLRGTDTQYF. DNA of the CDR3: TGCGCCAGCAGCTTACGGGGCACAGATACGCAGTATTTT. V and J are TRBV5-1 and TRBJ2-3; D is unresolved. CDR1 is SGHRS, CDR2 YFSETQ, per germline. This CDR3 has 13 amino acids. The V gene lost 2 bases and the J gene lost 1 base, with 5 bases spanning the gap.

The chain links TRBV5-1 to TRBJ2-1; a weak D match, TRBD2 (6 bases). The CDR3 spans 13 residues. The V end lost 0 bases, the J end lost 10 bases, and 11 bases lay between the germline ends. CDR1 is SGHRS, CDR2 YFSETQ, per germline. The CDR3 DNA follows: TGCGCCAGCAGCTTGGCCTCCGCGGGAGAGCAGTTCTTC. Translation gives CASSLASAGEQFF.